This TCR beta chain was sequenced for a study of cytomegalovirus exposure and HLA in healthy donors. CDR1 is LNHDA, CDR2 SQIVND, per germline (reference sequence). Trimming stripped 5 bases from V and 0 bases from J, with 11 bases between. The CDR3 is 14 residues long. The PCR contained 60 Vbeta and 13 Jbeta primers. The assay was immunoSEQ multiplex PCR, and TCRdb's table has in-frame clones only and misses some. The sample yields about 160,000 clones, over 60% seen once. The receptor was isolated from a woman aged 25-40 years in good health and CMV-seronegative. What was sequenced was PBMCs. This rearrangement joins TRBV19 to TRBJ2-7; a weak D match, TRBD2 (5 bases). The CDR3 coding sequence is TGTGCCAGTAGTGCGCGTGGGAGCTCCTACGAGCAGTACTTC. Translated: CASSARGSSYEQYF. Full variable domain (missing parts from reference TRBV19 and TRBJ2-7): DGGITQSPKYLFRKEGQNVTLSCEQNLNHDAMYWYRQDPGQGLRLIYYSQIVNDFQKGDIAEGYSVSREKKESFPLTVTSAQKNPTAFYLCASSARGSSYEQYFGPGTRLTVT.